This T cell receptor (beta chain) originates from a study of blood T cell repertoires in COVID-19 (TCRdb year 2020). A note on the overall study: Samples covering the acute and convalescent phases of COVID-19 were provided by collaborators in the United States, Italy and Spain. Where available, HLA class I and class II types were taken from metadata supplied by the sample provider and were not determined by assay-based typing. The material from the prospective study consisted of cDNA or gDNA derived from T cells, B-cell-depleted T cells, or PBMCs. Deeply sampled blood TCRbeta repertoires from subjects exposed to, actively infected with, or recovered from COVID-19 were included in the dataset. The repertoires were made available in a free public database intended to serve as a resource for research on the immune response to SARS-CoV-2. The samples were drawn from the first 160 participants of the ongoing ImmuneRACE study and from 950 to 1,500 subjects provided by 6 global collaborators. Sample metadata almost always included a de-identified subject ID, COVID-19 status, age in years and sex. Summary of the overall study and its limitations: How much clinical and demographic metadata was included differed by source and by participant, and the metadata was provided uncurated.

Each collaborating institution followed its own protocols to collect whole blood in K2EDTA tubes. For TCRbeta analysis, collaborators shipped samples as frozen whole blood, isolated PBMCs, or DNA extracted from either of those sample types. On this clone itself: There is no known antigen for this receptor. It has no much larger one-base neighbor in the sample; base qualities were not kept.

The immunoSEQ Assay, a bias-controlled multiplex PCR, was used to amplify TCRbeta CDR3 regions from genomic DNA. The paper's processing steps were these. The number of nucleated cells in each sample was estimated by amplification of reference gene primers within the assay. Sequence reads were collapsed and filtered to measure the absolute abundance of every unique TCRbeta CDR3 rearrangement. For each sample, productive Simpson clonality was calculated by taking the square root of Simpson's diversity index across productive rearrangements. TCRdb retrieved this table from immuneACCESS and kept in-frame rearrangements only. Not all clones are present; in checked studies, unresolved V genes account for under half, and no reason is known for the remainder. For V, J and clone size, that table is used; D and trimming come from the DNA. This sample lists about 140,000 clones; just over 85% were detected once. More than 1.5% of the sample is in the top ten clones.

The source is a woman in her fifties or sixties with acute or convalescent COVID-19. The sequenced sample was peripheral blood.

Here the CDR3 is given as CASSFGTGGSNSPLHF. The DNA is as follows: TGTGCCAGCAGCTTCGGGACAGGGGGATCTAATTCACCCCTCCACTTT. The rearranged chain carries TRBV7-6 and TRBJ1-6, with 11 bases in between that match TRBD1. CDR1 and CDR2 are read off the germline V gene as SGHVS and FNYEAQ. The CDR3 contains 16 residues, cysteine and phenylalanine counted. Of the read, only the CDR3 DNA is kept; its 48 bases are in frame from base 1. Germline trimming: 3 bases from V, 6 bases from J; junction bases outside gene matches: 4.